The clone carrying this TCR beta chain was counted between two and nine times. Its antigen remains unknown. Unique molecular identifiers featured in each of the TCR beta cDNA libraries. The source material, 1 to 10 million T cells, gave rise to about 500,000 cDNA molecules. TCRdb reanalysed the PCR reads using MiXCR and keeps one entry per CDR3 protein. The sample has hundreds of thousands of distinct CDR3 sequences; 55% to 60% are singletons. This record comes from a study of post-analysis software for immune sequencing data. About the study: The disease courses spanned relapsing-remitting, secondary progressive and progressive-relapsing forms of multiple sclerosis. Whole-study results and caveats: About five TRBV segments appeared more often in patients than in controls, and TRBV5-6, TRBV5-1 and TRBV20-1 were among these.

V shed 1 base and J shed 1 base, with 8 bases lying between them. Germline V gene sequence: CDR1 MNHEY, CDR2 SVGAGI. The CDR3 sequence is 15 residues long. This sequence joins TRBV6-5 and TRBJ2-4; no firm D call. Sequences were obtained from blood. This receptor was obtained from a girl aged 2 to 10 with multiple sclerosis. The CDR3 DNA follows: TGTGCCAGCAGTTACTTCGACGAGGCCAAAAACATTCAGTACTTC. This codes for CASSYFDEAKNIQYF.